Below are 28 T cell receptor beta chains sequenced from a single sample in a study of T-cell reconstitution after alpha-beta-depleted transplantation in children. During its preparation, the TCRbeta library received unique molecular identifiers. TCRdb processed the PCR reads anew with MiXCR; each CDR3 protein has one entry. The sample lists 500,000 to 600,000 distinct CDR3 sequences, over 25% seen once, with under 45% in the top ten. The source material was PBMCs, sampled before TCRalphabeta/CD19-depleted stem cell transplant. Every receptor here comes from a boy younger than two with Wiskott-Aldrich syndrome, due to receive a stem cell transplant.

This clonotype was picked up one time. The genes are TRBV2 and TRBJ2-7; D gene uncertain. This CDR3 region has 13 residues. Germline lookup yields CDR1 SNHLY and CDR2 FYNNEI. The germline V and J ends were trimmed by 4 bases and 2 bases, with 9 bases remaining between them. The CDR3 DNA is TGTGCCAGCAGTGCCTCAGGCCCCTACGAGCAGTACTTC. Translating it yields CASSASGPYEQYF.

The V and J genes are TRBV5-1 and TRBJ2-1; D gene uncertain. The V end was cut by 4 bases, the J end by 0 bases, with 11 bases between. The germline CDR1 and CDR2 sequences are SGHRS and YFSETQ. CDR3 length: 15 residues. The CDR3 sequence is CASSPLFSSYNEQFF. In nucleotides, the CDR3 is TGCGCCAGCAGCCCGCTATTTAGCTCCTACAATGAGCAGTTCTTC.

The V call is TRBV20-1, the J call TRBJ2-2; 13 bases align to TRBD2. This CDR3 is 15 amino acids long. Germline V gives CDR1 DFQATT, CDR2 SNEGSKA (reference sequence). V was pared by 4 bases and J by 6 bases, with 5 bases of the junction left unmatched. CDR3 loop: CSAKLAGGAAGELFF. CDR3 bases: TGCAGTGCTAAACTAGCGGGAGGGGCCGCCGGGGAGCTGTTTTTT.

The chain links TRBV5-1 to TRBJ2-5; D call uncertain. This CDR3 region has 15 residues. The ends were cut back, 0 bases at V and 0 bases at J, with 9 bases in the middle. Germline lookup yields CDR1 SGHRS and CDR2 YFSETQ. CDR3 residues: CASSLEVRYQETQYF. CDR3 nucleotide sequence: TGCGCCAGCAGCTTGGAGGTCAGGTACCAAGAGACCCAGTACTTC.

The chain joins TRBV20-1 to TRBJ2-1, with 9 bases aligning to TRBD2. The CDR3 covers 16 residues. Germline values: CDR1 DFQATT, CDR2 SNEGSKA (reference sequence). With V trimmed by 6 bases and J by 4 bases, 13 bases remained unmatched. The CDR3 DNA reads as TGCAGTGCAAGCACTTCTAGCGGGAATTATTACAATGAGCAGTTCTTC. This encodes CSASTSSGNYYNEQFF.

The chain employs TRBV5-1 and TRBJ2-1, with 8 bases fitting TRBD2. V lost 3 bases to trimming and J lost 3 bases; unmatched junction nucleotides: 8. This CDR3 has 16 residues. The germline V gene encodes CDR1 SGHRS and CDR2 YFSETQ. CDR3 sequence reads: CASSSMREAVYNEQFF. The DNA for the CDR3 is TGCGCCAGCAGCTCGATGCGGGAGGCGGTCTACAATGAGCAGTTCTTC.

The rearrangement links TRBV20-1 to TRBJ2-3, with 7 bases that match TRBD2. V lost 0 bases, J lost 2 bases, and 2 bases stayed unmatched. Germline values: CDR1 DFQATT, CDR2 SNEGSKA (reference sequence). The CDR3 length is 14 residues. CDR3 residues: CSARDGTTTDTQYF. The DNA of the CDR3 is TGCAGTGCTAGAGATGGGACTACCACAGATACGCAGTATTTT.

This clonotype was observed a handful of times. The chain couples TRBV5-1 to TRBJ2-7; the D call may be TRBD1 or TRBD2 (6 bases each). The CDR3 loop spans 16 amino acids. Trimming cost V 4 bases and J 0 bases, with 17 bases left between them. The germline V gene encodes CDR1 SGHRS and CDR2 YFSETQ. The CDR3 spells CASSQTRTASSYEQYF. The CDR3 nucleotides read TGCGCCAGCAGCCAGACTAGGACAGCAAGCTCCTACGAGCAGTACTTC.

V gene TRBV5-1 combines with J gene TRBJ2-7; a weak D match, TRBD1 (6 bases). Germline values: CDR1 SGHRS, CDR2 YFSETQ. The CDR3 totals 14 residues. V was pared by 2 bases and J by 5 bases, with 14 bases between. CDR3 in amino acids: CASSLQGFTDEQYF. The CDR3 region has the DNA TGCGCCAGCAGCTTACAGGGTTTCACAGACGAGCAGTACTTC.

This clonotype was found a few times. This chain connects TRBV7-9 to TRBJ1-5; D unclear. The CDR3 contains 14 residues. The V gene lost 1 base and the J gene lost 4 bases, with 8 bases spanning the gap. The germline CDR1 and CDR2 sequences are SEHNR and FQNEAQ (reference sequence). CDR3 coding DNA: TGTGCCAGCAGCTTAGTTGGGAGGAATCAGCCCCAGCATTTT. Translation: CASSLVGRNQPQHF.

The chain is built from TRBV20-1 and TRBJ2-1; the D gene is possibly TRBD2 (6 bases). The CDR3 is made up of 14 amino acids. Looked up from germline, CDR1 is DFQATT and CDR2 is SNEGSKA (reference sequence). Trimming left V 5 bases short and J 5 bases short, with 16 bases between. CDR3 nucleotide sequence: TGCAGTGCTTTTGGGACTCAAACTAACAATGAGCAGTTCTTC. This gives the protein CSAFGTQTNNEQFF.

The chain couples TRBV5-1 to TRBJ2-1; a possible D gene is TRBD2 (6 bases). Trimming pared 4 bases from V and 11 bases from J, leaving 16 bases between. Per the germline V gene, CDR1 is SGHRS and CDR2 is YFSETQ. CDR3 length: 13 amino acids. The DNA for the CDR3 is TGCGCCAGCAGCCCGGTGGGGGGAACGAAGCAGTTCTTC. Translated: CASSPVGGTKQFF.

The chain has TRBV20-1 and TRBJ2-5, with 13 bases identical to TRBD2. The V gene's germline CDR1 is DFQATT and CDR2 SNEGSKA (reference sequence). The CDR3 totals 17 residues. Unmatched junction bases numbered 9, after V lost 0 bases and J lost 5 bases. CDR3 sequence (DNA): TGCAGTGCTAGAGATCCCCGGACTAGCGGGAGTTTTGAGACCCAGTACTTC. Amino acid sequence: CSARDPRTSGSFETQYF.

The CDR3 here is CASSLKIFSNQPQHF. The DNA of the CDR3 is TGCGCCAGCAGCTTAAAAATATTTAGCAATCAGCCCCAGCATTTT. The chain has TRBV5-1 and TRBJ1-5; D unclear. The CDR3 spans 15 residues. V shed 2 bases and J shed 0 bases, with 9 bases lying between them. CDR1 is SGHRS, CDR2 YFSETQ, per germline.

The chain joins TRBV20-1 to TRBJ2-7; 8 bases are a match to TRBD1. The CDR3 totals 16 residues. The germline gives CDR1 DFQATT, CDR2 SNEGSKA (reference sequence). J lost 0 bases, V lost 2 bases, and 9 bases had no gene match. The CDR3 DNA reads TGCAGTGCTAGAAGCGAGACAGGGGTCAGCTCCTACGAGCAGTACTTC. This translates into CSARSETGVSSYEQYF.

The genes are TRBV11-1 and TRBJ2-1, with TRBD2 matching over 12 bases. J lost 6 bases, V lost 5 bases, and 8 bases had no gene match. Germline loops: CDR1 SGHAT, CDR2 FQDESV (reference sequence). CDR3 length equals 16 residues. CDR3 sequence reads: CASSPEWTSGINEQFF. Written as DNA, the CDR3 is TGTGCCAGCAGCCCGGAGTGGACTAGCGGGATCAATGAGCAGTTCTTC.

This clonotype was seen more than once but under ten times. V usage is TRBV27 and J usage is TRBJ2-2; possibly TRBD2 for D (6 bases). Trimming shortened V by 2 bases and J by 0 bases, and 13 bases separated the two germline ends. Germline CDR1 reads MNHEY; CDR2 reads SMNVEV (reference sequence). This CDR3 region has 17 residues. The CDR3 bases are TGTGCCAGCAGTTTAATAGGGACTGGGTCGAACACCGGGGAGCTGTTTTTT. It is translated as CASSLIGTGSNTGELFF.

The chain combines TRBV29-1 with TRBJ2-6; D is undetermined. Germline V gene sequence: CDR1 SQVTM, CDR2 ANQGSEA. Trimming stripped 4 bases from V and 3 bases from J, with 10 bases between. This CDR3 is built from 14 residues. The CDR3 region has the DNA TGCAGCGTTGCTCCCGTGGTTGGGGCCAACGTCCTGACTTTC. This codes for CSVAPVVGANVLTF.

This clonotype was detected only a few times. The V gene is TRBV5-1, the J gene TRBJ2-1, with 12 bases fitting TRBD2. CDR1 is SGHRS and CDR2 is YFSETQ in the germline V gene. This CDR3 spans 18 amino acids. V lost 0 bases and J lost 4; bases outside the gene matches: 8. CDR3 coding DNA: TGCGCCAGCAGCTTGGATCTAGCGGGAGGGGTAAAATACAATGAGCAGTTCTTC. Translating it yields CASSLDLAGGVKYNEQFF.

Only a few counts were recorded for this clonotype. V usage is TRBV10-1 and J usage is TRBJ2-7, with D possibly being TRBD1 (6 bases). The CDR3 covers 15 residues. The V end was cut by 0 bases, the J end by 5 bases, with 14 bases between. Germline CDR1 reads WNHNN; CDR2 reads SYGVQD (reference sequence). The CDR3 DNA is TGCGCCAGCAGTGAGTCTGGGGGCATTTACGACGAGCAGTACTTC. Translating gives CASSESGGIYDEQYF.

In its sample, this clonotype was seen a few times. The chain uses TRBV10-2 and TRBJ2-1; TRBD1 agrees at 10 bases. CDR1 and CDR2 from the germline V gene are WSHSY and SAAADI. The V segment lost 6 bases and the J segment 3 bases; nucleotides outside the gene matches: 5. The CDR3 has 15 residues. CDR3 region: CASRRQGAVYNEQFF. CDR3 nucleotide sequence: TGCGCCAGCAGGAGACAGGGGGCAGTCTACAATGAGCAGTTCTTC.

This clonotype was observed a few times. V and J are TRBV20-1 and TRBJ2-1, with D maybe TRBD2 (5 bases). This CDR3 has 15 residues. V was cut by 0 bases and J by 6 bases, with 15 bases left in between. Germline V CDR1 and CDR2: DFQATT, SNEGSKA (reference sequence). CDR3 coding DNA: TGCAGTGCTAGAGATTGGGGAGCGAGTGGCAATGAGCAGTTCTTC. This translates into CSARDWGASGNEQFF.

The chain uses TRBV15 and TRBJ1-1; 7 nucleotides line up with TRBD1. The CDR3 contains 17 residues. From germline, CDR1 is LNHNV and CDR2 YYDKDF (reference sequence). V gave up 1 base and J gave up 1 base; unmatched junction bases: 9. The chain's CDR3 is CATSRALSEGANTEAFF. The CDR3 DNA follows: TGTGCCACCAGCAGAGCATTGAGTGAGGGGGCGAACACTGAAGCTTTCTTT.

This clonotype was seen more than once but under ten times. The rearrangement links TRBV12-3 or TRBV12-4 to TRBJ2-7; 7 bases line up with TRBD1. The CDR3 is made up of 15 amino acids. V lost 6 bases and J lost 0; bases outside the gene matches: 8. The CDR3 DNA is TGTGCCAGCAGCCTTACAGGGGACCTCTCCTACGAGCAGTACTTC. This gives the protein CASSLTGDLSYEQYF.

This clonotype was seen only a few times. This rearrangement joins TRBV20-1 to TRBJ2-5; perhaps TRBD1 as D (5 bases). CDR1 is DFQATT, CDR2 SNEGSKA, per germline (reference sequence). The CDR3 extends over 13 amino acids. With 6 bases removed from V and 1 base from J, the gap between germline ends came to 12 bases. The CDR3 coding sequence is TGCAGTGCGCAGGGAAGGACCCAAGAGACCCAGTACTTC. Translating it yields CSAQGRTQETQYF.

The chain combines TRBV29-1 with TRBJ2-7; 12 nucleotides match TRBD2. V lost 3 bases, J lost 0 bases, and 3 bases stayed unmatched. There are 15 residues in the CDR3. Germline V CDR1 and CDR2: SQVTM, ANQGSEA. As DNA, the CDR3 is TGCAGCGTTGAGACTAGCGGGGGCAGCTCCTACGAGCAGTACTTC. Amino acids: CSVETSGGSSYEQYF.

This clonotype occurred a few times. CDR3 DNA sequence: TGCGCCAGCAGCTACGATCTACTAGCGGGGCTGTTTCGGGAGCAGTTCTTC. The encoded protein is CASSYDLLAGLFREQFF. The rearrangement uses TRBV5-1 and TRBJ2-1; TRBD2 agrees at 10 bases. Germline V gene data show CDR1 as SGHRS and CDR2 as YFSETQ. V shed 3 bases, J shed 10 bases, and the junction held 16 bases outside the gene matches. This CDR3 spans 17 amino acids.

This clonotype appeared a few times. V gene TRBV4-2 combines with J gene TRBJ2-2; 9 nucleotides line up with TRBD2. Germline CDR1 LGHNA, CDR2 YNFKEQ. The J segment lost 7 bases and the V segment lost 5 bases, leaving 11 bases of the junction unmatched. CDR3 length: 16 amino acids. The CDR3 is CASSGNSGRYSGELFF. The CDR3 DNA follows: TGTGCCAGCAGCGGGAATAGCGGGAGATATAGCGGGGAGCTGTTTTTT.